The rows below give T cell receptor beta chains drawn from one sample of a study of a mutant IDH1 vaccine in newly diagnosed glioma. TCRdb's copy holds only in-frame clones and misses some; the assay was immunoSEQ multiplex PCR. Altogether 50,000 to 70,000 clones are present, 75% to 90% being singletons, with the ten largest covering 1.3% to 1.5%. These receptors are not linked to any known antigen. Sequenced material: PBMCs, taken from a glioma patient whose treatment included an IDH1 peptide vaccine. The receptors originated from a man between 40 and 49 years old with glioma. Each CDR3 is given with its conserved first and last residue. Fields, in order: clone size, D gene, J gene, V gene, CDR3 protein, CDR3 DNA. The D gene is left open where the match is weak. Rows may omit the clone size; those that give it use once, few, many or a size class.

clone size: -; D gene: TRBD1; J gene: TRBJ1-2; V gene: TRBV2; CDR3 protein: CASSPNGQANYGYTF; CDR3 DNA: TGTGCCAGCAGCCCCAACGGACAGGCGAACTATGGCTACACCTTC
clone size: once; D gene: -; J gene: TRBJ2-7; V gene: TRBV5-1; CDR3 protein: CASRRPGVSYEQYF; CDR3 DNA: TGCGCCAGCAGACGCCCGGGGGTCTCCTACGAGCAGTACTTC
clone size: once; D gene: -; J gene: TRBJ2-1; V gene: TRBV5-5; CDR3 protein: CASSFGLLGQNEQFF; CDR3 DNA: TGTGCCAGCAGCTTCGGACTATTGGGTCAAAATGAGCAGTTCTTC
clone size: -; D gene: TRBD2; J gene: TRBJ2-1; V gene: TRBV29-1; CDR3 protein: CSVVLAGGRDEQFF; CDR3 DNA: TGCAGCGTTGTACTAGCGGGAGGTAGGGATGAGCAGTTCTTC
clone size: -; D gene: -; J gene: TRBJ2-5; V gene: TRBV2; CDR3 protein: CASSPPRIGETQYF; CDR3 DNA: TGTGCCAGCAGCCCCCCAAGGATAGGGGAGACCCAGTACTTC
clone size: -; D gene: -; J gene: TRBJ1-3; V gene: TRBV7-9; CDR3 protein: CASSLGVSTIYF; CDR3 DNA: TGTGCCAGCAGCTTAGGGGTGAGCACCATATATTTT
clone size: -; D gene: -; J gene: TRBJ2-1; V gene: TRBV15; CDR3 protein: CATSRDLIEQFF; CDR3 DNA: TGTGCCACCAGCAGAGATCTCATTGAGCAGTTCTTC
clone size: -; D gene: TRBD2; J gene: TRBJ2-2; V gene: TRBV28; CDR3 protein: CASSLASGALGELFF; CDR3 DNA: TGTGCCAGCAGTTTAGCTAGCGGGGCCTTGGGGGAGCTGTTTTTT
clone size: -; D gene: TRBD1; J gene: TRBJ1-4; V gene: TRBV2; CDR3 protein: CAISLGQGGAKLFF; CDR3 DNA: TGTGCCATCTCCTTGGGACAGGGGGGGGCAAAACTGTTTTTT
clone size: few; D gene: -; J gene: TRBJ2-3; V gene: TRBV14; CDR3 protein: CASSPNLMRQEDTQYF; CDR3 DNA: TGTGCCAGCAGCCCGAACCTGATGAGACAGGAGGATACGCAGTATTTT
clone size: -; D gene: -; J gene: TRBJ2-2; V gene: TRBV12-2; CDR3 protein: CAPGGLQLALTELFF; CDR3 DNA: TGTGCCCCGGGGGGCCTCCAACTAGCGCTTACAGAGCTGTTTTTT
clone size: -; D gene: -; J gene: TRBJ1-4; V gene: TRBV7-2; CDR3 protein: CASSMGRNEKLFF; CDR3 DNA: TGTGCCAGCAGCATGGGACGTAATGAAAAACTGTTTTTT
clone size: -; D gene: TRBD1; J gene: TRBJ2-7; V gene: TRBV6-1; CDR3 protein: CASSGPWTGLRYEQYF; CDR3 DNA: TGTGCCAGCAGTGGGCCTTGGACAGGGCTGCGGTACGAGCAGTACTTC
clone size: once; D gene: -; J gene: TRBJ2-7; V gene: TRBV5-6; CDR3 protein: CASSPSAWGSYEQYF; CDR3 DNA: TGTGCCAGCAGCCCCTCCGCTTGGGGTTCCTACGAGCAGTACTTC
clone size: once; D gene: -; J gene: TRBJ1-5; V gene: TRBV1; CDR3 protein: CTSSRPYSNQPQHF; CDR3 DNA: TGCACCAGCAGCCGGCCTTATAGCAATCAGCCCCAGCATTTT
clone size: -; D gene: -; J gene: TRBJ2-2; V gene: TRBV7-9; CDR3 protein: CASRSTTDTGELFF; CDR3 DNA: TGTGCCAGCAGATCCACTACGGACACCGGGGAGCTGTTTTTT
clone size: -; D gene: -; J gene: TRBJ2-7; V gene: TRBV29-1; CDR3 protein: CILPGGRYEQYF; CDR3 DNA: TGCATTCTCCCAGGGGGGCGATACGAGCAGTACTTC
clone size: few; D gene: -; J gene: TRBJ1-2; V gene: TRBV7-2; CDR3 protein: CASSPQNSGYGYTF; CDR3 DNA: TGTGCCAGCAGCCCCCAAAATTCTGGATATGGCTACACCTTC